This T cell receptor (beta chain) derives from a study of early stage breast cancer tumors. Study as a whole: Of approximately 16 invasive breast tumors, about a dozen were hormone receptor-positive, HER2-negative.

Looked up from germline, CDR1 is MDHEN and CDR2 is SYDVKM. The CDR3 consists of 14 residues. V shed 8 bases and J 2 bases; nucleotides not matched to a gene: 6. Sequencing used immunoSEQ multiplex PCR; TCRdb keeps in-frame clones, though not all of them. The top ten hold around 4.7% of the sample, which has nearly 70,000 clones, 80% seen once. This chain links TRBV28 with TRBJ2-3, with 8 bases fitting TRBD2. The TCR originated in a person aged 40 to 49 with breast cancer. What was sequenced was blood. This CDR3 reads CASHRGGPTDTQYF. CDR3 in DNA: TGTGCCAGCCATCGGGGGGGGCCCACAGATACGCAGTATTTT.